The entry that follows covers one T cell receptor (beta chain) sequence. No antigen is known for it. The data were obtained in a study of CD8 T cells in ankylosing spondylitis. Findings and limits, study-wide: Disease-linked clones proved CD8+ and comparatively uncommon in peripheral blood. A TCR beta motif of roughly eight highly homologous variants appeared characteristic of ankylosing spondylitis blood. Matched synovial fluid from ankylosing spondylitis patients was reported to be enriched for disease-linked clones. Some of the motif variants had earlier been found in reactive arthritis patients' fluid and blood.

Each CDR3 protein is one row after TCRdb ran MiXCR on the 5' RACE reads. The table shows about 220,000 distinct CDR3 sequences, with roughly 24% occurring only once. The CDR3 consists of 15 residues. Trimming removed 6 bases from V and 4 bases from J; junction bases left unmatched: 5. The germline V gene encodes CDR1 MGHDK and CDR2 SYGVNS. The TCR originated in a male donor with ankylosing spondylitis or in good health (not recorded which). The sequencing sample was made of blood, either unsorted or a sorted T cell fraction (not recorded which). The rearrangement links TRBV25-1 to TRBJ2-1; 11 nucleotides match TRBD2. This chain's CDR3 is CASRSGTSGYNEQFF. CDR3 in DNA: TGTGCCAGCAGGAGCGGGACTAGCGGATACAATGAGCAGTTCTTC. Variable domain in full (rest from reference TRBV25-1 and TRBJ2-1): EADIYQTPRYLVIGTGKKITLECSQTMGHDKMYWYQQDPGMELHLIHYSYGVNSTEKGDLSSESTVSRIRTEHFPLTLESARPSHTSQYLCASRSGTSGYNEQFFGPGTRLTVL.